This TCR beta chain was found in a study of T-cell memory formation after mild COVID-19. Study-level information: TCR clusters were mostly donor specific.

Regarding the study as a whole: Day 37-peaking second-wave clones had unconfirmed SARS-CoV-2 specificity.

Germline loops: CDR1 SGHRS, CDR2 YFSETQ. CDR3 size: 13 residues. Regarding this clonotype: The antigen is unknown. At one boundary the junction diverges from the germline segment, which might be a read error.

TCRdb reanalysed the 5' RACE reads using MiXCR and keeps one entry per CDR3 protein. The table shows roughly 200,000 distinct CDR3 sequences, with under 20% occurring only once. The sequencing input was PBMCs or a T cell subset sorted from them (not recorded which). The V call is TRBV5-1, the J call TRBJ2-3, with D perhaps matching TRBD2 (6 bases). This TCR derives from an adult woman who had mild COVID-19 (a few samples of this study predate the infection). Cell type and time point are not known. The CDR3 DNA follows: TGTGCCAGCAGCTTGGAGGGGACAGATACGCAGTATTTT. Its translation is CASSLEGTDTQYF.